This T cell receptor beta chain was obtained from a study of breast tumors, draining lymph nodes, adjacent tissues. TCRdb analysed the multiplex PCR reads with MiXCR anew, one entry per CDR3 protein. The sample carries about 230,000 distinct CDR3 sequences, 32% recorded once. Many counts were recorded for this clonotype. This CDR3 region has 16 residues. V lost 5 bases and J lost 7; bases outside the gene matches: 7. The germline V gene has CDR1 SGHRS and CDR2 YFSETQ. The lymph nodes were axillary draining lymph nodes from breast cancer patients. The chain links TRBV5-1 to TRBJ2-2; 14 bases align to TRBD2. Material: axillary lymph node tissue. This clonotype originated in a female donor with breast cancer. Some clones in this sample may be carry-over from other donors' samples. The CDR3 spells CASRPGLAGDGGELFF. In DNA, the CDR3 is TGCGCCAGCAGGCCGGGACTAGCGGGAGACGGCGGGGAGCTGTTTTTT.